The rows below give T cell receptor beta chains drawn from one sample of a study of CD8 T cells in Susac syndrome. TCRdb re-analysed the immunoSEQ multiplex PCR reads in MiXCR, keeping a single row per CDR3 protein. The data contain roughly 86,000 distinct CDR3 sequences, approximately 96% of them singletons. Sequenced sample: CD8+ T cells from PBMCs. Every receptor here comes from a human donor with Susac syndrome. CDR3s include the opening cysteine and the closing phenylalanine or tryptophan. The order of the fields is J gene, CDR3 length, D gene, clone size, V gene, CDR3 DNA, CDR3 protein. The D gene is left open where the match is weak. Some rows have no size entry. The others give once, few or many, or a class for an expanded clone.

>TRBJ1-1|13|.|once|TRBV3-1
TGTGCCAGCAGCCCCTCCGCCCGGGGAAAGGCTTTCTTT
CASSPSARGKAFF
>TRBJ2-7|16|TRBD2|.|TRBV2
TGTGCCAGCAGCGCCCTTCTAGCGGCCCAACCCTACGAGCAGTACTTC
CASSALLAAQPYEQYF
>TRBJ1-2|14|.|.|TRBV20-1
TGCAGTGCCCTCCTAGAAGCCGCCAAGTGGGGCTACACCTTC
CSALLEAAKWGYTF
>TRBJ2-7|16|TRBD1|.|TRBV4-1
TGCGCCAGCAGCCCCCTCCGACAGGGATTCTACCTCGAGCAGTACTTC
CASSPLRQGFYLEQYF
>TRBJ2-7|16|.|.|TRBV29-1
TGCAGCGTTGGGGGAAGGGGTACAGGGTTAAAGTACGAGCAGTACTTC
CSVGGRGTGLKYEQYF
>TRBJ2-1|14|.|.|TRBV13
TGTGCCAGCAGCTTGGCAAAGAATAACAATGAGCAGTTCTTC
CASSLAKNNNEQFF
>TRBJ2-7|13|.|.|TRBV9
TGTGCCAGCAGCGTCGAGGGGTTGGGCGAGCAGTACTTC
CASSVEGLGEQYF
>TRBJ2-3|11|.|.|TRBV20-1
TGCAGTGCTAGACTGGGCAATACGCAGTATTTT
CSARLGNTQYF
>TRBJ2-4|14|.|.|TRBV30
TGTGCCTGGAGTGTAGGACACCCGACAAACATTCAGTACTTC
CAWSVGHPTNIQYF
>TRBJ2-2|16|TRBD2|.|TRBV5-4
TGTGCCAGCAGCCCCTCGGGAGGGGGGGCCACCGGGGAGCTGTTTTTT
CASSPSGGGATGELFF
>TRBJ2-1|16|.|.|TRBV12-3/TRBV12-4
TGTGCCAGCAGTTTATGGTTTAGGGAGTCCTACAATGAGCAGTTCTTC
CASSLWFRESYNEQFF
>TRBJ2-1|15|TRBD2|.|TRBV30
TGTGCCTGGAGTTCCGGGACTAGCAAGGCCAATGAGCAGTTCTTC
CAWSSGTSKANEQFF
>TRBJ1-6|13|.|.|TRBV7-3
TGTGCCAGCAGCTTAGAATTTGGTTCACCCCTCCACTTT
CASSLEFGSPLHF
>TRBJ1-2|15|.|.|TRBV7-9
TGTGCCAGCAGGGATTCGAGCGACTTTAACTATGGCTACACCTTC
CASRDSSDFNYGYTF
>TRBJ2-3|16|.|.|TRBV19
TGTGCCAGTAGTACCCCAAAAAGGGGACTGCTTGATACGCAGTATTTT
CASSTPKRGLLDTQYF
>TRBJ1-2|14|TRBD1|.|TRBV29-1
TGCAGCGTTGGCCCGGGACAGGGGGCCTATGGCTACACCTTC
CSVGPGQGAYGYTF
>TRBJ1-1|13|.|.|TRBV30
TGTGCCTGGAGTAGGGACGTGAACACTGAAGCTTTCTTT
CAWSRDVNTEAFF
>TRBJ1-1|16|.|.|TRBV18
TGTGCCAGCTCACGGGGAGTCTGGGGGTTTGCCACTGAAGCTTTCTTT
CASSRGVWGFATEAFF
>TRBJ1-6|14|TRBD1|.|TRBV7-9
TGTGCCAGCAGCTTCGGACAGGGTCATTCACCCCTCCACTTT
CASSFGQGHSPLHF
>TRBJ2-5|14|TRBD1|.|TRBV20-1
TGCAGTGCTACTCCGGGACAGGGAGAGGAGACCCAGTACTTC
CSATPGQGEETQYF
>TRBJ2-5|15|TRBD1|once|TRBV15
TGTGCCACCAGCAAGGACAGGGCCGGTGGGGAGACCCAGTACTTC
CATSKDRAGGETQYF
>TRBJ2-7|13|TRBD2|.|TRBV20-1
TGCAGTGCCAGGACTAGCGGGGGCTACGAGCAGTACTTC
CSARTSGGYEQYF
>TRBJ2-1|13|.|.|TRBV6-5
TGTGCCAGCAGCCCTGACGCTTACAATGAGCAGTTCTTC
CASSPDAYNEQFF
>TRBJ2-3|16|TRBD2|.|TRBV30
TGTGCCTGGAGAGGGGGTAGCGGGGGTAGCACAGATACGCAGTATTTT
CAWRGGSGGSTDTQYF
>TRBJ2-5|14|.|.|TRBV7-9
TGTGCCAGCAGCTTGCTACGGGGACAAGAGACCCAGTACTTC
CASSLLRGQETQYF
>TRBJ2-2|17|TRBD1|.|TRBV29-1
TGCAGCGCCACGACAGGGCCCCACATCCCAAACACCGGGGAGCTGTTTTTT
CSATTGPHIPNTGELFF
>TRBJ2-5|11|.|.|TRBV2
TGTGCCAGTAGGGGCTGGGAGACCCAGTACTTC
CASRGWETQYF
>TRBJ1-6|16|.|.|TRBV29-1
TGCAGCGCTACATTGGGGGGCGCTTCCAATAATTCACCCCTCCACTTT
CSATLGGASNNSPLHF
>TRBJ1-2|12|.|.|TRBV25-1
TGTGCCAGCAGTGAATCCGGCTATGGCTACACCTTC
CASSESGYGYTF
>TRBJ1-6|15|.|once|TRBV14
TGTGCCAGCAGCCAATCCCGGACAGTTAATTCACCCCTCCACTTT
CASSQSRTVNSPLHF
>TRBJ2-1|14|.|.|TRBV29-1
TGCAGCGTTGACCGGCCGAGCTCCTACAATGAGCAGTTCTTC
CSVDRPSSYNEQFF
>TRBJ1-3|16|TRBD1|.|TRBV29-1
TGCAGCGTTGATGGGGGGGACAGACGCTCTGGAAACACCATATATTTT
CSVDGGDRRSGNTIYF
>TRBJ2-7|13|.|.|TRBV19
TGTGCCAGTAGCCCGACAGAAGCCTACGAGCAGTACTTC
CASSPTEAYEQYF
>TRBJ1-1|13|.|.|TRBV29-1
TGCAGCGTTGAGGCGGGTTTGGGGACTGAAGCTTTCTTT
CSVEAGLGTEAFF
>TRBJ1-6|15|.|.|TRBV20-1
TGCAGTGCTAAACAGGGCGGCAGCTTTAATTCACCCCTCCACTTT
CSAKQGGSFNSPLHF
>TRBJ1-2|14|.|.|TRBV5-1
TGCGCCAGCAGCTCGCCCCGGGACAACTATGGCTACACCTTC
CASSSPRDNYGYTF
>TRBJ2-7|14|TRBD1|once|TRBV20-1
TGCAGTGCTTTCGGGACAGGGGGGACCTACGAGCAGTACTTC
CSAFGTGGTYEQYF
>TRBJ2-3|16|TRBD2|.|TRBV6-5
TGTGCCAGCAGTTACGGGGGACTAGCGGGGCCAGATACGCAGTATTTT
CASSYGGLAGPDTQYF
>TRBJ1-1|14|TRBD1|.|TRBV9
TGTGCCAGCAGCGCACAGGGGGCCGGCACTGAAGCTTTCTTT
CASSAQGAGTEAFF
>TRBJ2-2|12|.|.|TRBV7-8
TGTGCCAGCAGCCAAAGTTCCGGGGAGCTGTTTTTT
CASSQSSGELFF
>TRBJ1-6|16|.|.|TRBV4-3
TGCGCCAGCAGCCAAGAAGTAAGGGAGCCCGAGTCACCCCTCCACTTT
CASSQEVREPESPLHF
>TRBJ2-7|10|.|.|TRBV30
TGTGCCTGGGGGTCCGGCGAGCAGTACTTC
CAWGSGEQYF
>TRBJ1-2|11|.|.|TRBV30
TGTGCCTGGGTTAACAGCTATGGCTACACCTTC
CAWVNSYGYTF
>TRBJ1-2|12|.|.|TRBV29-1
TGCAGCGTGGTGGTACGGCCGCAGGGCTACACCTTC
CSVVVRPQGYTF
>TRBJ1-1|16|TRBD1|.|TRBV30
TGTGCCTGGAGTGTAAGACAGGGGGCACGGAACACTGAAGCTTTCTTT
CAWSVRQGARNTEAFF
>TRBJ1-5|17|.|.|TRBV7-6
TGTGCCAGCAGCCCAGGTCCCCCAGGGGCGTGGGGTCAGCCCCAGCATTTT
CASSPGPPGAWGQPQHF
>TRBJ1-1|12|.|once|TRBV6-5
TGTGCCAGCGGACTGACAGGCGGTGAAGCTTTCTTT
CASGLTGGEAFF
>TRBJ2-7|13|.|.|TRBV5-6
TGTGCCAGCAGCTTCGGGGGCGAGAACGAGCAGTACTTC
CASSFGGENEQYF
>TRBJ1-2|10|.|.|TRBV29-1
TGCAGCGTTGACGTCTATGGCTACACCTTC
CSVDVYGYTF
>TRBJ2-1|12|.|.|TRBV11-2
TGTGCCAGCAGTCTTCTTAGCTCCGAGCAGTTCTTC
CASSLLSSEQFF
>TRBJ1-5|14|.|.|TRBV6-2/TRBV6-3
TGTGCCAGCAGTCAACAAGGGGACAATCAGCCCCAGCATTTT
CASSQQGDNQPQHF
>TRBJ1-2|12|.|once|TRBV7-2
TGTGCCAGCAGCCCTAGGACAGACACCTACACCTTC
CASSPRTDTYTF